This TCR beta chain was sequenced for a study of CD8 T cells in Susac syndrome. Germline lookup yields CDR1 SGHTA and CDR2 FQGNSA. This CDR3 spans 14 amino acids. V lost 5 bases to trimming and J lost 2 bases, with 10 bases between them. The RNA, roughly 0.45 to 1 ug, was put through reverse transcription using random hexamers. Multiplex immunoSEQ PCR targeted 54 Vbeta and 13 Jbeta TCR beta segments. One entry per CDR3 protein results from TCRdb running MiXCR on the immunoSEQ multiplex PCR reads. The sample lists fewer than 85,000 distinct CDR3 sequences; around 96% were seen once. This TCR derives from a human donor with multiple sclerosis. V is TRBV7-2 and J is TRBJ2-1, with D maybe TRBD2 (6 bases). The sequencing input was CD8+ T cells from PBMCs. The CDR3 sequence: CASSHGGAYNEQFF. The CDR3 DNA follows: TGTGCCAGCAGCCACGGGGGAGCCTACAATGAGCAGTTCTTC.